The 2 T cell receptor beta chains given below trace back to one sample, sequenced in a study of blood T cell repertoires in COVID-19. Using immunoSEQ multiplex PCR, the repertoire was profiled, and TCRdb retains in-frame clones only, with some absent. The profile shows about 160,000 clones, roughly 85% of them singletons. Specimen: peripheral blood. The origin of the receptors is a man aged 40-49 years with acute or convalescent COVID-19.

This chain uses TRBV5-1 with TRBJ2-1; possibly TRBD2 for D (5 bases). Trimming took 0 bases from V and 5 from J, leaving 15 bases between them. Germline-derived CDR1 and CDR2 are SGHRS and YFSETQ. The CDR3 covers 16 residues. This CDR3 is CASSLEEGYTHNEQFF. CDR3 DNA: TGCGCCAGCAGCTTGGAAGAGGGCTACACCCACAATGAGCAGTTCTTC.

The V and J genes are TRBV4-1 and TRBJ1-3; no clear D gene. The CDR3 totals 15 residues. With 4 bases removed from V and 0 bases from J, the gap between germline ends came to 10 bases. Germline V gene lookup returns CDR1 MGHRA and CDR2 YSYEKL. The CDR3 bases are TGCGCCAGCAGCCGCACGGAGGGCTCTGGAAACACCATATATTTT. It translates to CASSRTEGSGNTIYF.